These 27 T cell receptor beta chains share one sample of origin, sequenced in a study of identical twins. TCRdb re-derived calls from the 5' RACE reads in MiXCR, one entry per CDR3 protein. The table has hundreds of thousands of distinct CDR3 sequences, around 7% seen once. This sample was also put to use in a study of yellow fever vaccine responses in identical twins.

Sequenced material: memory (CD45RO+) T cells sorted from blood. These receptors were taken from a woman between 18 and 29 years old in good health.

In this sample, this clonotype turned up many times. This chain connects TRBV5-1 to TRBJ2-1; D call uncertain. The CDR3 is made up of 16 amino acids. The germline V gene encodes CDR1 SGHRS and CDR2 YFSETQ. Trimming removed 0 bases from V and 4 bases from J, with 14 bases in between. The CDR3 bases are TGCGCCAGCAGCTTGGGACTTTCCCCGCATTACAATGAGCAGTTCTTC. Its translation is CASSLGLSPHYNEQFF.

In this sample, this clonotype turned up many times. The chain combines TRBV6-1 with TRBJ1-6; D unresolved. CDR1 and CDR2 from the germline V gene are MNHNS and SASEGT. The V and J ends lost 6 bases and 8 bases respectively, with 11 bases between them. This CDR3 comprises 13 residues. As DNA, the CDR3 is TGTGCCAGCAGCCATGAGCCGGATTCACCCCTCCACTTT. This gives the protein CASSHEPDSPLHF.

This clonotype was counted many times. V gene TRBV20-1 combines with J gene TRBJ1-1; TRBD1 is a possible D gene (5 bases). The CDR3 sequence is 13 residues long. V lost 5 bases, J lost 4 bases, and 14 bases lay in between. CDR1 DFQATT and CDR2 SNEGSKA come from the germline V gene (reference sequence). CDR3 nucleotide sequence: TGCAGTGCTGGGGGGGTAAAGGCCACTGAAGCTTTCTTT. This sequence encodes CSAGGVKATEAFF.

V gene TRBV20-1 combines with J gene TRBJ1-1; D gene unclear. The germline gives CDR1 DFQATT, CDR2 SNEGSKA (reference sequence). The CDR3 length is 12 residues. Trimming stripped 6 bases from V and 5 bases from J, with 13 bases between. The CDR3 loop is CSALSQVTEAFF. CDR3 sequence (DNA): TGCAGTGCCCTGTCTCAGGTAACTGAAGCTTTCTTT.

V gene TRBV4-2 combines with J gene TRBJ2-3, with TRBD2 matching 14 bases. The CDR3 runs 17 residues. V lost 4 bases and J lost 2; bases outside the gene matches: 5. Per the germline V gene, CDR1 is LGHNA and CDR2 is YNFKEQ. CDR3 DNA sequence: TGTGCCAGCAGCCCTGGACTAGCGGGAGGCCCCACAGATACGCAGTATTTT. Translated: CASSPGLAGGPTDTQYF.

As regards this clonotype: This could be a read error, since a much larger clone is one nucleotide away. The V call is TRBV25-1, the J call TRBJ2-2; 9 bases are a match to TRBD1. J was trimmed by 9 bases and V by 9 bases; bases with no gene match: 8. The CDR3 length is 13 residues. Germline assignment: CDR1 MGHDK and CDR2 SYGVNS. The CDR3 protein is CASRTGETRELFF. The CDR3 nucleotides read TGTGCCAGTAGGACAGGGGAGACCAGGGAGCTGTTTTTT.

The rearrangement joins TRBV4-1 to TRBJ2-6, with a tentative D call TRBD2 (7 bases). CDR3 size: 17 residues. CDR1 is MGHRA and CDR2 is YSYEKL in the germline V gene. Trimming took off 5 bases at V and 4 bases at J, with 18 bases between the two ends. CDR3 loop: CASSSLGGGSGANVLTF. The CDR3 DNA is TGCGCCAGCAGCTCCTTGGGAGGGGGGTCAGGGGCCAACGTCCTGACTTTC.

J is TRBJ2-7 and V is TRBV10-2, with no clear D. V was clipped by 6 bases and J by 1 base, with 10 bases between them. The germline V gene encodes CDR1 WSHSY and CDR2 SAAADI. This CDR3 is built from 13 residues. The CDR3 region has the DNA TGCGCCAGCAGGCTCGGACCATCCTACGAGCAGTACTTC. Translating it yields CASRLGPSYEQYF.

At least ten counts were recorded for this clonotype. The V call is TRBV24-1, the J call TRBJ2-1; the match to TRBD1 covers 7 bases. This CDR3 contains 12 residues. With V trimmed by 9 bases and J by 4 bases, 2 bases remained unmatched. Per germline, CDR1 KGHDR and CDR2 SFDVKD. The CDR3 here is CATRDSYNEQFF. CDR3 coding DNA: TGTGCCACCCGGGACAGTTACAATGAGCAGTTCTTC.

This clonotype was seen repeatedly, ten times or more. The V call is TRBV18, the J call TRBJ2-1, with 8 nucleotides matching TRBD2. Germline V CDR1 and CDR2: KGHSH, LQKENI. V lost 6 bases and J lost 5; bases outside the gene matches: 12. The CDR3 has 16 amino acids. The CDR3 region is CASSPQRGGRNNEQFF. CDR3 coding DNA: TGTGCCAGCTCTCCTCAACGGGGGGGCCGTAACAATGAGCAGTTCTTC.

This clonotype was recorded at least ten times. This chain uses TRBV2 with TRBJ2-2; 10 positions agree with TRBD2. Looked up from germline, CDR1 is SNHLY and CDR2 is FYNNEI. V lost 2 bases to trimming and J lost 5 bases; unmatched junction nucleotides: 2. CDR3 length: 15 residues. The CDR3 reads CASSELAGDTGELFF. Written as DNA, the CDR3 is TGTGCCAGCAGTGAACTAGCGGGAGATACCGGGGAGCTGTTTTTT.

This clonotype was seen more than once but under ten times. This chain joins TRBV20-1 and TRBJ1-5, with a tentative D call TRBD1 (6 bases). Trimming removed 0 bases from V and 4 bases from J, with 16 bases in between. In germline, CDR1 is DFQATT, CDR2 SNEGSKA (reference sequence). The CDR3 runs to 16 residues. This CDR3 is CSARERGGFRNQPQHF. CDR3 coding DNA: TGCAGTGCTAGAGAGCGGGGGGGCTTTCGGAATCAGCCCCAGCATTTT.

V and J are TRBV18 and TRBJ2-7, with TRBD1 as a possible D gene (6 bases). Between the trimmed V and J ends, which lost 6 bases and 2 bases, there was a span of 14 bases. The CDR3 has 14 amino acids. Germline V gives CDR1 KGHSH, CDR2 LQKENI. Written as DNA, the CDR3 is TGTGCCAGCTCTCGAATCAGGGGCCCCTACGAGCAGTACTTC. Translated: CASSRIRGPYEQYF. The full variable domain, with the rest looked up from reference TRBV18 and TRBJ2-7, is NAGVMQNPRHLVRRRGQEARLRCSPMKGHSHVYWYRQLPEEGLKFMVYLQKENIIDESGMPKERFSAEFPKEGPSILRIQQVVRGDSAAYFCASSRIRGPYEQYFGPGTRLTVT.

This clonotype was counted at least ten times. CDR3 DNA: TGTGCCAGCAGCCGGACAGGGGGCGCCGGGGAGACCCAGTACTTC. Translated: CASSRTGGAGETQYF. This sequence joins TRBV7-9 and TRBJ2-5; 11 positions match TRBD1. V dropped 5 bases and J dropped 5; count of bases not matched to a gene: 7. The CDR3 runs 15 residues. CDR1 SEHNR and CDR2 FQNEAQ come from the germline V gene (reference sequence).

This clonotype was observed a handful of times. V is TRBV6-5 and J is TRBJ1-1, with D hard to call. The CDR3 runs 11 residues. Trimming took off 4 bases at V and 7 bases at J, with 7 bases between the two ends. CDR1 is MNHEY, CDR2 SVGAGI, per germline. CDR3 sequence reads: CASSSSREAFF. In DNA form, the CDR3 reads TGTGCCAGCAGTTCCAGCCGTGAAGCTTTCTTT.

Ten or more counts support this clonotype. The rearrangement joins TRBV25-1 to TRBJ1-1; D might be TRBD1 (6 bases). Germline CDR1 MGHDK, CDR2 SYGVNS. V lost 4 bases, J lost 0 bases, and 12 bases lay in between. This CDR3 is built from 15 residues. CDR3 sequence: CASSAQGRLNTEAFF. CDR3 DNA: TGTGCCAGCAGTGCACAGGGACGGCTGAACACTGAAGCTTTCTTT.

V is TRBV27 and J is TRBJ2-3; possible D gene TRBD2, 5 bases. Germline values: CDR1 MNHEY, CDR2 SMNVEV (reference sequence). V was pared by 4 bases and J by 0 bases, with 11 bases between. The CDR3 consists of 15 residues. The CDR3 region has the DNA TGTGCCAGCAGTTATACGAGCGGTAGCACAGATACGCAGTATTTT. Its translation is CASSYTSGSTDTQYF.

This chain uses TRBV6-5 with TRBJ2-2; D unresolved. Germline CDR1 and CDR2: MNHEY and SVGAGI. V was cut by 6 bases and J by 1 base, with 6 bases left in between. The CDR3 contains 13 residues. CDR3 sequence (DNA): TGTGCCAGCAGGTTACAGAACACCGGGGAGCTGTTTTTT. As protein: CASRLQNTGELFF.

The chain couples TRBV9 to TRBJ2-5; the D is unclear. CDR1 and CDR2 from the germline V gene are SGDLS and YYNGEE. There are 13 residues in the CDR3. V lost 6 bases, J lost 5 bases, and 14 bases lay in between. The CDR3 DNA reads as TGTGCCAGCAACAAAGACTCCCGGGAGACCCAGTACTTC. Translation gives CASNKDSRETQYF.

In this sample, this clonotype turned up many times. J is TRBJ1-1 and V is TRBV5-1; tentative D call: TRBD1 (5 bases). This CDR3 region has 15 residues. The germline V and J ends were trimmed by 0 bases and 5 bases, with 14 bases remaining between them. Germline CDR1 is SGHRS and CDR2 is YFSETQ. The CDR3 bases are TGCGCCAGCAGCTTGGACGGCAGGGTAGTGACTGAAGCTTTCTTT. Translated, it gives CASSLDGRVVTEAFF.

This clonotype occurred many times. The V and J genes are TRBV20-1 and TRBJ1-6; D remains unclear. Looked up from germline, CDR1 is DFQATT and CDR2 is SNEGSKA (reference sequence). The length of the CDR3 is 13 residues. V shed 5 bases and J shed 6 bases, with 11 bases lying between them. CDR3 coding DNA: TGCAGTGCTTACAAGGACCTTAATTCACCCCTCCACTTT. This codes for CSAYKDLNSPLHF.

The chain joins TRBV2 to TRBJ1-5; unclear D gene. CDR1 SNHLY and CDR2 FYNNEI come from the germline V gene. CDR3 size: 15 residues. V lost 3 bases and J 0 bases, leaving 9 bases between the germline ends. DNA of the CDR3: TGTGCCAGCAGTGAGTCAGATCATAGCAATCAGCCCCAGCATTTT. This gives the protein CASSESDHSNQPQHF.

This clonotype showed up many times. The chain's CDR3 is CASRDRVFRAFF. CDR3 DNA sequence: TGTGCCAGCAGGGACAGGGTTTTTCGAGCTTTCTTT. The chain is built from TRBV2 and TRBJ1-1, with 8 bases matching TRBD1. This CDR3 comprises 12 residues. Germline V gene data show CDR1 as SNHLY and CDR2 as FYNNEI. The ends lost 6 bases at V and 10 bases at J; junction bases unmatched: 7. Drawing the rest from reference TRBV2 and TRBJ1-1, the complete variable domain is EPEVTQTPSHQVTQMGQEVILRCVPISNHLYFYWYRQILGQKVEFLVSFYNNEISEKSEIFDDQFSVERPDGSNFTLKIRSTKLEDSAMYFCASRDRVFRAFFGQGTRLTVV.

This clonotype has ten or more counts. The CDR3 region has the DNA TGTGCCAGCAGTAGGGGGGCGATGGAGGCTTTCTTT. This gives the protein CASSRGAMEAFF. The chain links TRBV6-1 to TRBJ1-1, with D tentatively TRBD1 (6 bases). The germline gives CDR1 MNHNS, CDR2 SASEGT. Trimming took 5 bases from V and 11 from J, leaving 15 bases between them. The CDR3 contains 12 residues.

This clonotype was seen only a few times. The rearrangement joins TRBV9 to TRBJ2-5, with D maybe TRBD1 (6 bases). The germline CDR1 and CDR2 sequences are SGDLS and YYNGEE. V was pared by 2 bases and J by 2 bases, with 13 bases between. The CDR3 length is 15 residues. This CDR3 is CASSVTGTPQETQYF. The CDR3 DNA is TGTGCCAGCAGCGTTACCGGGACACCTCAAGAGACCCAGTACTTC.

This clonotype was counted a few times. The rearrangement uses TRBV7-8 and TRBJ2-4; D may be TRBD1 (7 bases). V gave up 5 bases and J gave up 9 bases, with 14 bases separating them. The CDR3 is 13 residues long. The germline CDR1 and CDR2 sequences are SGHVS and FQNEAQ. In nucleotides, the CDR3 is TGTGCCAGCAGCACGCGGGACAGTGGCATTCAGTACTTC. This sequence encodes CASSTRDSGIQYF.

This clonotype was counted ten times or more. CDR3 DNA: TGTGCCAGCAGTTTAGGACAGCTGAGCTATGGCTACACCTTC. Its translation: CASSLGQLSYGYTF. The chain is built from TRBV12-3 or TRBV12-4 and TRBJ1-2, with D possibly TRBD1 on 5 matching bases. The CDR3 covers 14 residues. Between the trimmed V and J ends, which lost 1 base and 4 bases, there was a span of 10 bases.